The 25 T cell receptor beta chains listed next were all sequenced from one sample in a study of shared clonotypes between healthy human individuals. This table comes from immunoSEQ multiplex PCR, and its TCRdb copy is limited to in-frame clones, with some not included. The sample comprises a few million clones, about 93% of which are singletons, and more than 1.5% rests with the top ten. The naive CD8 fraction comprised CD45RO-negative cells positively selected for CCR7 and excluded terminally differentiated effector memory CD45RA+ cells. Sequencing was carried out using naive CD8+ T cells from PBMCs. The receptor set was obtained from a man aged 18 to 29 in good health. Some clones in this sample may be carry-over from other donors' samples.

V is TRBV4-1 and J is TRBJ1-2; TRBD1 matches at 9 bases. Germline V gene lookup returns CDR1 MGHRA and CDR2 YSYEKL. The CDR3 loop spans 19 amino acids. The V gene end was trimmed by 0 bases and the J gene end by 4 bases; junction bases not matched to a gene: 15. The CDR3 region has the DNA TGCGCCAGCAGCCAAGATCGTGGGGGTGGGACAGGGCTGCTCTATGGCTACACCTTC. Protein: CASSQDRGGGTGLLYGYTF.

V and J are TRBV7-6 and TRBJ2-1; TRBD1 aligns across 9 bases. The CDR3 contains 15 residues. The V gene's germline CDR1 is SGHVS and CDR2 FNYEAQ. V lost 5 bases and J lost 9; bases outside the gene matches: 11. CDR3 DNA: TGTGCCAGCAGCACGGGGACAGGGTGGAACATTGAGCAGTTCTTC. Translating gives CASSTGTGWNIEQFF.

This clone has only one observation. The chain uses TRBV2 and TRBJ2-3, with 8 bases matching TRBD2. With 1 base clipped from V and 6 bases from J, the junction kept 6 bases outside the gene matches. The length of the CDR3 is 15 residues. Germline CDR1 is SNHLY and CDR2 is FYNNEI. CDR3 DNA: TGTGCCAGCAGTGAAGAAATGCGGGAGGCGGATACGCAGTATTTT. It specifies CASSEEMREADTQYF.

This clone was recorded only once. The chain combines TRBV7-9 with TRBJ1-2, with a possible D match to TRBD1 (5 bases). The CDR3 spans 14 residues. CDR1 and CDR2 (germline): SEHNR, FQNEAQ (reference sequence). Trimming took 0 bases from V and 3 from J, leaving 8 bases between them. The CDR3 loop is CASSLAGEDYGYTF. CDR3 bases: TGTGCCAGCAGCTTAGCGGGGGAGGACTATGGCTACACCTTC. Looking up the rest from reference TRBV7-9 and TRBJ1-2 gives the full variable domain: DTGVSQNPRHKITKRGQNVTFRCDPISEHNRLYWYRQTLGQGPEFLTYFQNEAQLEKSRLLSDRFSAERPKGSFSTLEIQRTEQGDSAMYLCASSLAGEDYGYTFGSGTRLTVV.

This clone was detected only once. The rearrangement joins TRBV29-1 to TRBJ2-1; 7 bases match TRBD2. Germline V CDR1 and CDR2: SQVTM, ANQGSEA. V gave up 8 bases and J gave up 1 base; unmatched junction bases: 8. The CDR3 covers 14 residues. The CDR3 coding sequence is TGCAGCACTAGCGTGGGGATTTCCTACAATGAGCAGTTCTTC. It codes for CSTSVGISYNEQFF.

V usage is TRBV27 and J usage is TRBJ1-1; possible D gene TRBD1, 6 bases. The germline V and J ends were trimmed by 5 bases and 2 bases, with 18 bases remaining between them. Germline loops: CDR1 MNHEY, CDR2 SMNVEV (reference sequence). The CDR3 loop spans 16 amino acids. The CDR3 loop reads CASSLALGRGNTEAFF. In DNA form, the CDR3 reads TGTGCCAGCAGTCTAGCCCTGGGCAGGGGAAACACTGAAGCTTTCTTT.

Concerning this clone itself: Other DNA sequences in this specimen translate into the identical CDR3. The gene calls are TRBV7-2 and TRBJ2-1; D uncertain. CDR1 SGHTA and CDR2 FQGNSA come from the germline V gene. Trimming took 3 bases from V and 6 from J, leaving 3 bases between them. The CDR3 has 11 residues. CDR3 sequence: CASSFGNEQFF. For the CDR3, the DNA is TGTGCCAGCAGCTTCGGCAATGAGCAGTTCTTC.

The rearrangement joins TRBV19 to TRBJ1-1, with a tentative D call TRBD1 (6 bases). In germline, CDR1 is LNHDA, CDR2 SQIVND (reference sequence). V lost 10 bases, J lost 0 bases, and 15 bases lay in between. The length of the CDR3 is 14 residues. The CDR3 region has the DNA TGTGCCAAAAACAGGGTTTCCCTGAACACTGAAGCTTTCTTT. Translating it yields CAKNRVSLNTEAFF.

V and J are TRBV2 and TRBJ1-4; D remains unclear. The germline gives CDR1 SNHLY, CDR2 FYNNEI. Trimming left V 2 bases short and J 5 bases short, with 9 bases between. The CDR3 has 14 amino acids. The CDR3 region is CASSEMSKNEKLFF. Written as DNA, the CDR3 is TGTGCCAGCAGTGAAATGTCCAAAAATGAAAAACTGTTTTTT.

The chain combines TRBV28 with TRBJ1-6; 9 nucleotides line up with TRBD1. Trimming cost V 3 bases and J 7 bases; bases outside gene matches: 1. The CDR3 has 14 amino acids. Per the germline V gene, CDR1 is MDHEN and CDR2 is SYDVKM. The CDR3 protein is CASSLGTGNSPLHF. The DNA of the CDR3 is TGTGCCAGCAGTTTGGGGACAGGGAATTCACCCCTCCACTTT.

This chain uses TRBV7-9 with TRBJ1-4; possible D gene TRBD1, 6 bases. Germline V gene lookup returns CDR1 SEHNR and CDR2 FQNEAQ (reference sequence). Trimming cost V 4 bases and J 5 bases, with 17 bases left between them. The CDR3 loop spans 16 amino acids. In nucleotides, the CDR3 is TGTGCCAGCAGCTCGAGCAGCCGGGACATGAATGAAAAACTGTTTTTT. Encoded protein: CASSSSSRDMNEKLFF.

The chain employs TRBV27 and TRBJ1-2; TRBD1 matches 9 bases. CDR3 length equals 18 residues. The V segment lost 2 bases and the J segment 0 bases; nucleotides outside the gene matches: 10. The germline gives CDR1 MNHEY, CDR2 SMNVEV (reference sequence). In nucleotides, the CDR3 is TGTGCCAGCAGTTTAAAGACGACAGGGGGATCACCTAACTATGGCTACACCTTC. Translating gives CASSLKTTGGSPNYGYTF.

This chain links TRBV6-6 with TRBJ2-1; 9 bases map to TRBD2. In germline, CDR1 is MNHNY, CDR2 SVGAGI (reference sequence). This CDR3 contains 15 residues. V trimming: 7 bases; J trimming: 9 bases; junction bases outside the gene matches: 13. This chain's CDR3 is CASTEASGESFEQFF. DNA for the CDR3: TGTGCCAGCACCGAGGCTAGCGGGGAGTCGTTTGAGCAGTTCTTC.

The rearrangement links TRBV27 to TRBJ2-7, with 12 bases that match TRBD2. The CDR3 covers 15 residues. Germline CDR1 MNHEY, CDR2 SMNVEV (reference sequence). J lost 12 bases, V lost 1 base, and 10 bases had no gene match. The CDR3 loop reads CASSLYSSGRVATYF. The CDR3 DNA reads as TGTGCCAGCAGTTTATATTCTAGCGGGAGGGTGGCTACGTACTTC.

The V gene is TRBV10-3, the J gene TRBJ2-7; D uncertain. Germline V gives CDR1 ENHRY, CDR2 SYGVKD. The CDR3 length is 15 residues. V was cut by 0 bases and J by 7 bases, with 16 bases left in between. CDR3 region: CAISESGRLGGEQYF. CDR3 sequence (DNA): TGTGCCATCAGTGAGTCTGGGCGATTAGGTGGGGAGCAGTACTTC.

This sequence joins TRBV11-3 and TRBJ2-7; 12 positions match TRBD2. Germline loops: CDR1 SGHNT, CDR2 YENEEA. CDR3 length: 15 residues. The V gene end was trimmed by 6 bases and the J gene end by 1 base; junction bases not matched to a gene: 4. The CDR3 sequence: CASSSGTSGSYEQYF. DNA for the CDR3: TGTGCCAGCAGTTCCGGGACTAGCGGGTCCTACGAGCAGTACTTC.

A word on this clone: Different DNA sequences within this sample yield the same CDR3. V gene TRBV27 combines with J gene TRBJ2-7; no clear D. The CDR3 length is 13 residues. CDR1 and CDR2 from the germline V gene are MNHEY and SMNVEV (reference sequence). The ends were cut back, 2 bases at V and 2 bases at J, with 7 bases in the middle. This chain's CDR3 is CASSLGQTYEQYF. The CDR3, as DNA: TGTGCCAGCAGTTTAGGCCAGACCTACGAGCAGTACTTC.

The V call is TRBV19, the J call TRBJ1-4; the D gene is possibly TRBD1 (5 bases). The CDR3 runs to 16 residues. CDR1 and CDR2 (germline): LNHDA, SQIVND (reference sequence). Trimming stripped 0 bases from V and 6 bases from J, with 14 bases between. The CDR3 loop reads CASSIDREQADEKLFF. As DNA, the CDR3 is TGTGCCAGTAGTATAGATCGGGAACAGGCCGATGAAAAACTGTTTTTT.

Turning to this clone: The germline gene is not matched at one end of the junction; a read error may be the cause. The chain recombines TRBV2 with TRBJ2-7; 10 nucleotides match TRBD2. The CDR3 is 15 amino acids. Germline CDR1 and CDR2: SNHLY and FYNNEI. CDR3 in DNA: TGTGCCAGCAGTAAAGCGGGAGGGCCCCTCTACGAGCAGTACTTC. This gives the protein CASSKAGGPLYEQYF.

Concerning this clone itself: Other nucleotide sequences from this sample produce the same CDR3. This chain uses TRBV27 with TRBJ2-3; D ambiguous. Trimming left V 8 bases short and J 3 bases short, with 15 bases between. Germline lookup yields CDR1 MNHEY and CDR2 SMNVEV (reference sequence). This CDR3 region has 14 residues. The CDR3, as DNA: TGTGCCAGCTCGCCAGCATGGGGAACAGATACGCAGTATTTT. Translation: CASSPAWGTDTQYF.

The chain couples TRBV28 to TRBJ1-5, with D tentatively TRBD1 (6 bases). CDR1 MDHEN and CDR2 SYDVKM come from the germline V gene. With 1 base removed from V and 7 bases from J, the gap between germline ends came to 14 bases. The CDR3 covers 15 residues. CDR3 in amino acids: CASSLYREGAQPQHF. The CDR3 coding sequence is TGTGCCAGCAGTTTATACAGGGAGGGAGCGCAGCCCCAGCATTTT. Filled out from reference TRBV28 and TRBJ1-5, the complete variable domain reads DVKVTQSSRYLVKRTGEKVFLECVQDMDHENMFWYRQDPGLGLRLIYFSYDVKMKEKGDIPEGYSVSREKKERFSLILESASTNQTSMYLCASSLYREGAQPQHFGDGTRLSIL.

The genes are TRBV5-1 and TRBJ1-2; D gene uncertain. V was shortened by 5 bases and J by 0 bases, with 5 bases between the two germline ends. Germline V gene sequence: CDR1 SGHRS, CDR2 YFSETQ. The CDR3 runs to 12 residues. CDR3 nucleotides: TGCGCCAGCAGAGAAGCTAACTATGGCTACACCTTC. Translating gives CASREANYGYTF.

V and J are TRBV6-1 and TRBJ1-2; D is unresolved. CDR1 is MNHNS and CDR2 is SASEGT in the germline V gene. V gave up 5 bases and J gave up 5 bases, with 15 bases separating them. The CDR3 is made up of 14 amino acids. For the CDR3, the DNA is TGTGCCAGCAGTCTAGGACGAGGGCTGTATGGCTACACCTTC. It is translated as CASSLGRGLYGYTF.

To note about this clone: At the DNA level, this CDR3 is encoded by other sequences in the same sample as well. This chain links TRBV27 with TRBJ1-1; D gene uncertain. The V end was cut by 0 bases, the J end by 4 bases, with 6 bases between. The CDR3 has 13 amino acids. Germline V gene sequence: CDR1 MNHEY, CDR2 SMNVEV (reference sequence). The CDR3 DNA reads TGTGCCAGCAGTTTATCCGCGAGCACTGAAGCTTTCTTT. Translating it yields CASSLSASTEAFF.

The chain recombines TRBV28 with TRBJ1-2; D uncertain. V lost 10 bases and J 3 bases, leaving 12 bases between the germline ends. This CDR3 has 12 residues. The V gene's germline CDR1 is MDHEN and CDR2 SYDVKM. This CDR3 is CATSGGYYGYTF. The CDR3, as DNA: TGTGCCACCTCCGGCGGGTACTATGGCTACACCTTC.